The rows below give T cell receptor beta chains drawn from one sample of a study of cytomegalovirus exposure and HLA in healthy donors. The repertoire was sequenced with immunoSEQ multiplex PCR; TCRdb's copy has only in-frame clones and lacks some. Of over 150,000 clones detected, 77% appear once; the ten largest clones hold approximately 1.5%. The sequenced material came from PBMCs. The receptors derive from a woman aged 25-40 years in good health and CMV-seropositive. Both conserved end residues are part of each CDR3. A D gene is named only where the DNA matches it firmly. The listing skips clone size in some rows; elsewhere it reads once, few, many or a size class.

>TRBJ2-5|TRBD1|.|TRBV14
CASSQPGPNRGLETQYF
TGTGCCAGCAGCCAACCTGGTCCGAACAGGGGGTTAGAGACCCAGTACTTC
>TRBJ2-5|.|.|TRBV6-6
CASSTSQGTQYF
TGTGCCAGCAGTACTTCTCAGGGTACCCAGTACTTC
>TRBJ2-1|.|.|TRBV10-1
CASSEDLAYNEQFF
TGCGCCAGCAGTGAGGATCTAGCCTACAATGAGCAGTTCTTC
>TRBJ1-5|TRBD1|.|TRBV19
CASSMSWQGAMGNQPQHF
TGTGCCAGTAGTATGAGCTGGCAGGGGGCAATGGGCAATCAGCCCCAGCATTTT
>TRBJ2-5|TRBD2|.|TRBV7-8
CASSSRTSGSGETQYF
TGTGCCAGCAGCTCCCGGACTAGCGGGAGTGGAGAGACCCAGTACTTC
>TRBJ2-7|.|once|TRBV6-1
CASSEAPGGSYEQYF
TGTGCCAGCAGTGAAGCTCCAGGGGGGTCCTACGAGCAGTACTTC
>TRBJ2-5|TRBD1|.|TRBV5-1
CASARQGGETQYF
TGCGCCAGCGCCCGACAGGGTGGCGAGACCCAGTACTTC
>TRBJ2-1|TRBD2|few|TRBV5-4
CASSSPRLAGGSGEQFF
TGTGCCAGCAGCTCGCCAAGACTAGCGGGAGGGAGTGGTGAGCAGTTCTTC
>TRBJ2-5|TRBD2|.|TRBV2
CATRGLALGETQYF
TGTGCCACCCGGGGACTAGCTCTAGGAGAGACCCAGTACTTC
>TRBJ1-2|.|.|TRBV11-2
CASSLDRDYGYTF
TGTGCCAGCAGCTTAGATCGCGACTATGGCTACACCTTC
>TRBJ2-1|.|.|TRBV2
CASRTASYNEQFF
TGTGCCAGCCGGACTGCATCCTACAATGAGCAGTTCTTC
>TRBJ1-4|TRBD1|.|TRBV19
CASRDRDGATNEKLFF
TGTGCCAGTAGGGACAGGGATGGTGCAACTAATGAAAAACTGTTTTTT
>TRBJ1-1|.|.|TRBV9
CASSGSGRPNTEAFF
TGTGCCAGCAGCGGGAGCGGACGACCCAACACTGAAGCTTTCTTT
>TRBJ2-5|TRBD2|once|TRBV2
CASSTSGIEETQYF
TGTGCCAGCTCCACTAGCGGGATTGAAGAGACCCAGTACTTC
>TRBJ2-3|.|.|TRBV5-5
CASSPGDKPLGLDTQYF
TGTGCCAGCAGCCCGGGGGATAAGCCGTTGGGGTTAGATACGCAGTATTTT
>TRBJ2-7|.|.|TRBV6-5
CASSKGSGEAYEQYF
TGTGCCAGCAGTAAGGGGTCGGGGGAGGCCTACGAGCAGTACTTC
>TRBJ2-7|TRBD2|.|TRBV2
CASRAHTSGGLYEQYF
TGTGCCAGCAGAGCCCACACTAGCGGGGGTCTCTACGAGCAGTACTTC
>TRBJ2-3|.|.|TRBV10-2
CASSSTDTQYF
TGCGCCAGCAGCTCCACAGATACGCAGTATTTT
>TRBJ1-2|TRBD1|few|TRBV6-5
CASRLRGRANYGYTF
TGTGCCAGCAGACTCAGGGGGCGAGCTAACTATGGCTACACCTTC
>TRBJ2-7|TRBD2|.|TRBV30
CAWSVGTSGRIGPYEQYF
TGTGCCTGGAGTGTAGGGACTAGCGGGAGGATTGGACCCTACGAGCAGTACTTC
>TRBJ2-7|.|once|TRBV10-3
CAISEGLVSYEQYF
TGTGCCATCAGTGAGGGTCTAGTCTCCTACGAGCAGTACTTC
>TRBJ2-7|TRBD2|.|TRBV19
CASSASAGGSYEQYF
TGTGCCAGTAGTGCCTCAGCGGGAGGGTCCTACGAGCAGTACTTC
>TRBJ2-7|TRBD2|.|TRBV5-4
CASSAGTSGSIYEQYF
TGTGCCAGCAGCGCGGGGACTAGCGGGAGTATATACGAGCAGTACTTC
>TRBJ2-1|.|.|TRBV4-2
CASSQDKVALSSYNEQFF
TGTGCCAGCAGCCAAGATAAGGTAGCGCTTAGCTCCTACAATGAGCAGTTCTTC
>TRBJ2-7|.|.|TRBV19
CASSMGNGGSEQYF
TGTGCCAGTAGTATGGGAAACGGAGGCAGCGAGCAGTACTTC
>TRBJ1-2|TRBD1|.|TRBV7-2
CASSGPGQGLMGYTF
TGTGCCAGCAGCGGACCGGGACAGGGGTTGATGGGCTACACCTTC
>TRBJ1-2|.|.|TRBV28
CASSPHDYGYTF
TGTGCCAGCAGCCCACACGACTATGGCTACACCTTC
>TRBJ2-7|TRBD1|.|TRBV5-6
CASSRDRAIYEQYF
TGTGCCAGCAGCCGGGACAGGGCGATCTACGAGCAGTACTTC
>TRBJ2-1|TRBD2|.|TRBV19
CASSPGLASEQFF
TGTGCCAGTAGTCCCGGACTAGCTAGTGAGCAGTTCTTC
>TRBJ2-1|TRBD2|.|TRBV9
CASRAPGTTANEQFF
TGTGCCAGCAGGGCTCCCGGGACTACCGCTAATGAGCAGTTCTTC
>TRBJ1-4|TRBD1|.|TRBV27
CASSPRTGGQTNEKLFF
TGTGCCAGCAGCCCTCGGACAGGGGGCCAAACTAATGAAAAACTGTTTTTT
>TRBJ2-7|TRBD2|.|TRBV5-5
CASSYTGTRSSYEQYF
TGTGCCAGCAGCTACACGGGGACTAGGAGCTCCTACGAGCAGTACTTC
>TRBJ1-3|.|.|TRBV30
CAWSTGSGNTIYF
TGTGCCTGGAGTACGGGCTCTGGAAACACCATATATTTT
>TRBJ2-6|.|.|TRBV4-3
CASSPSGNTLSGANVLTF
TGCGCCAGCAGTCCAAGTGGTAACACCCTCTCTGGGGCCAACGTCCTGACTTTC
>TRBJ1-3|TRBD1|few|TRBV30
CAWSEGAAGNTIYF
TGTGCCTGGAGTGAGGGGGCTGCTGGAAACACCATATATTTT
>TRBJ2-7|TRBD2|.|TRBV9
CASSEGPGLASLEQYF
TGTGCCAGCAGCGAAGGCCCTGGACTAGCTTCTTTAGAGCAGTACTTC
>TRBJ1-2|TRBD1|few|TRBV2
CASSEVKGASDYGYTF
TGTGCCAGCAGTGAAGTTAAGGGGGCCAGCGACTATGGCTACACCTTC
>TRBJ2-4|.|.|TRBV4-2
CASSQDRMRHPGDIQYF
TGTGCCAGCAGCCAAGATAGGATGCGGCACCCCGGGGACATTCAGTACTTC
>TRBJ2-1|TRBD2|.|TRBV9
CASSPHLGLADYEQFF
TGTGCCAGCAGCCCCCACCTTGGACTAGCGGACTATGAGCAGTTCTTC
>TRBJ2-7|.|medium-sized|TRBV11-2
CATQIAQGYYEQYF
TGTGCCACCCAGATCGCACAGGGATACTACGAGCAGTACTTC
>TRBJ1-1|.|.|TRBV7-6
CASSLQNTEAFF
TGTGCCAGCAGCTTACAAAACACTGAAGCTTTCTTT
>TRBJ2-3|.|.|TRBV27
CASSFRGLDSGTSTDTQYF
TGTGCCAGCAGTTTTCGCGGACTGGATTCAGGGACTAGCACAGATACGCAGTATTTT
>TRBJ2-3|.|few|TRBV4-1
CASSQVFGRGITDTQYF
TGCGCCAGCAGCCAAGTTTTTGGCAGGGGAATCACAGATACGCAGTATTTT
>TRBJ1-1|.|.|TRBV30
CAGDTGMNTEAFF
TGTGCCGGCGACACAGGGATGAACACTGAAGCTTTCTTT
>TRBJ1-5|.|.|TRBV30
CASGIDSNQPQHF
TGTGCCTCCGGGATCGATAGCAATCAGCCCCAGCATTTT
>TRBJ2-1|.|.|TRBV28
CASSLPGSSYNEQFF
TGTGCCAGCAGTTTGCCCGGTAGCTCCTACAATGAGCAGTTCTTC
>TRBJ2-7|TRBD1|.|TRBV2
CASSARDRGKEDEQYF
TGTGCCAGCAGTGCCCGGGACAGGGGTAAGGAGGACGAGCAGTACTTC
>TRBJ2-1|.|.|TRBV10-1
CASRTRSANEQFF
TGCGCCAGTCGGACAAGAAGTGCCAATGAGCAGTTCTTC
>TRBJ1-2|TRBD1|.|TRBV11-3
CASSPGQGASHGYTF
TGTGCCAGCAGCCCCGGACAGGGGGCTTCTCACGGCTACACCTTC
>TRBJ2-6|TRBD2|.|TRBV6-5
CASHGGDVGANVLTF
TGTGCCAGCCACGGGGGGGACGTTGGGGCCAACGTCCTGACTTTC
>TRBJ2-7|TRBD2|.|TRBV5-4
CASSFQIAGDGYEQYF
TGTGCCAGCAGCTTCCAAATAGCGGGAGATGGCTACGAGCAGTACTTC
>TRBJ2-3|.|.|TRBV5-4
CASSYLRDTSTDTQYF
TGTGCCAGCAGCTACCTCAGGGACACTAGCACAGATACGCAGTATTTT